Listed here is a single T cell receptor (beta chain). This specimen comes from a study of blood T cell repertoires in COVID-19. Germline assignment: CDR1 MDHEN and CDR2 SYDVKM. The CDR3 contains 16 residues. V was trimmed by 5 bases and J by 0 bases, leaving 17 bases between them. Repertoires were generated with immunoSEQ multiplex PCR, while TCRdb's copy carries only in-frame clones and drops some. Among about 150,000 clones listed, approximately 82% were seen once. The genes are TRBV28 and TRBJ2-7; possibly TRBD2 for D (6 bases). This clonotype was sampled from a woman aged 50 to 60 with acute or convalescent COVID-19. Sequencing was carried out using peripheral blood. The CDR3 loop is CASSPGGTLNSYEQYF. The DNA for the CDR3 is TGTGCCAGCAGTCCTGGGGGGACCCTCAACTCCTACGAGCAGTACTTC.